The 25 T cell receptor beta chains below come from one sample, sequenced in a study of T cell responses to AZD1222 COVID-19 vaccine. The repertoire was sequenced with immunoSEQ multiplex PCR; TCRdb's copy has only in-frame clones and lacks some. The sample contains more than 95,000 clones, approximately 90% of which appear only once. Sequencing was performed on peripheral blood, taken 28 days after the second AZD1222 dose. The receptors were gathered from an adult who received the AZD1222 COVID-19 vaccine.

This clone was detected once. The genes are TRBV5-1 and TRBJ1-1; possible D gene TRBD1, 5 bases. The CDR3 is 14 amino acids. Germline CDR1 and CDR2: SGHRS and YFSETQ. The V end was cut by 1 base, the J end by 1 base, with 8 bases between. The CDR3 DNA sequence: TGCGCCAGCAGCTTGTCAACAGGGAACACTGAAGCTTTCTTT. It is translated as CASSLSTGNTEAFF.

This chain links TRBV7-9 with TRBJ1-3, with 9 bases lining up with TRBD1. This CDR3 has 15 residues. The J segment lost 3 bases and the V segment lost 6 bases, leaving 6 bases of the junction unmatched. Germline V gene data show CDR1 as SEHNR and CDR2 as FQNEAQ (reference sequence). The CDR3 reads CASRLQGALGNTIYF. The CDR3 nucleotides are TGTGCCAGCAGATTACAGGGGGCGCTTGGAAACACCATATATTTT.

This CDR3 is CASSSRKSGSSYNSPLHF. CDR3 in DNA: TGTGCCAGCAGCTCCCGTAAATCAGGGAGCTCCTATAATTCACCCCTCCACTTT. V is TRBV7-2 and J is TRBJ1-6, with D possibly matching TRBD1 (5 bases). Trimming shortened V by 4 bases and J by 0 bases, and 16 bases separated the two germline ends. The CDR3 runs to 18 residues. Germline V gene lookup returns CDR1 SGHTA and CDR2 FQGNSA.

The genes are TRBV6-2 or TRBV6-3 and TRBJ2-7; D not certain. CDR3 size: 12 residues. Trimming removed 1 base from V and 4 bases from J, with 5 bases in between. Per germline, CDR1 MNHEY and CDR2 SVGEGT. CDR3 loop: CASSYYLYEQYF. CDR3 coding DNA: TGTGCCAGCAGTTACTACTTGTACGAGCAGTACTTC.

Turning to this clone: Since no conserved phenylalanine or tryptophan closes the CDR3, a read error is the likely cause. The limits of the CDR3 on the DNA are not certain, so only TCRdb's listed CDR3 is given. The V call is TRBV7-8, the J call TRBJ2-3. The germline gives CDR1 SGHVS, CDR2 FQNEAQ. Inclusive of both ends, the CDR3 amounts to 14 amino acids. This CDR3 is CASSPKSWGSPSIL.

This chain uses TRBV7-2 with TRBJ2-3; 7 bases map to TRBD1. The CDR3 covers 18 residues. Germline V lookup: CDR1 SGHTA, CDR2 FQGNSA. The J segment lost 5 bases and the V segment lost 2 bases, leaving 16 bases of the junction unmatched. Here the CDR3 DNA reads TGTGCCAGCAGCTTACTAATCCCAGGGGGAAGAATTGGAGATACGCAGTATTTT. As protein: CASSLLIPGGRIGDTQYF.

The rearrangement joins TRBV5-1 to TRBJ1-1, with TRBD1 as a possible D gene (6 bases). The germline gives CDR1 SGHRS, CDR2 YFSETQ. V was pared by 2 bases and J by 1 base, with 15 bases between. The CDR3 contains 16 residues. The DNA for the CDR3 is TGCGCCAGCAGCTTCCTCCCCAGGGGACCGAACACTGAAGCTTTCTTT. It specifies CASSFLPRGPNTEAFF.

This clone appeared once. J is TRBJ1-2 and V is TRBV6-5; 8 bases line up with TRBD1. J gave up 4 bases and V 7 bases, and 11 bases lay outside the gene matches. Germline CDR1 is MNHEY and CDR2 is SVGAGI. This CDR3 spans 15 amino acids. CDR3 coding DNA: TGTGCCAGCACCGAACTCGGGACAGGCACCTATGGCTACACCTTC. This codes for CASTELGTGTYGYTF.

CDR3 in DNA: TGTGCCAGTGCAGACTATGGCTACACCTTC. Translation: CASADYGYTF. The chain has TRBV19 and TRBJ1-2; D remains unclear. The V gene lost 8 bases and the J gene lost 3 bases, with 4 bases spanning the gap. Germline V CDR1 and CDR2: LNHDA, SQIVND (reference sequence). The CDR3 runs 10 residues.

The chain is built from TRBV6-2 or TRBV6-3 and TRBJ2-5; no clear D. Germline CDR1 MNHEY, CDR2 SVGEGT. The CDR3 is 12 residues long. V was pared by 0 bases and J by 7 bases, with 6 bases between. In nucleotides, the CDR3 is TGTGCCAGCAGTTACTCGACGGGGACCCAGTACTTC. It encodes CASSYSTGTQYF.

The V call is TRBV12-3 or TRBV12-4, the J call TRBJ1-1; no firm D call. The CDR3 contains 12 residues. V lost 1 base and J 6 bases, leaving 6 bases between the germline ends. CDR3 DNA: TGTGCCAGCAGTTTAGGGAGCGCTGAAGCTTTCTTT. Protein sequence: CASSLGSAEAFF.

For the CDR3, the DNA is TGCAGCGTTCACAGGGGGCGAGTAGGTGAGCAGTTCTTC. Its translation: CSVHRGRVGEQFF. The genes are TRBV29-1 and TRBJ2-1, with TRBD1 matching over 9 bases. The CDR3 runs to 13 residues. With V trimmed by 5 bases and J by 9 bases, 8 bases remained unmatched. In germline, CDR1 is SQVTM, CDR2 ANQGSEA.

CDR3 sequence (DNA): TGTGCCTGTGGAGGTAATCAGCCCCAGCATTTT. Protein product: CACGGNQPQHF. V gene TRBV30 combines with J gene TRBJ1-5; D remains ambiguous. Between the trimmed V and J ends, which lost 6 bases and 4 bases, there was a span of 7 bases. Germline lookup yields CDR1 GTSNPN and CDR2 SVGIG (reference sequence). This CDR3 has 11 amino acids.

V is TRBV12-5 and J is TRBJ2-3; 15 bases map to TRBD2. The CDR3 is 14 residues long. J lost 3 bases, V lost 10 bases, and 2 bases had no gene match. The germline V gene has CDR1 LGHNT and CDR2 FRNRAP. The CDR3 sequence: CATGLAGGTDTQYF. The CDR3 bases are TGTGCTACGGGACTAGCGGGAGGTACAGATACGCAGTATTTT.

Only a few counts were recorded for this clone. This chain joins TRBV7-8 and TRBJ1-4; the match to TRBD1 covers 9 bases. Germline V gene lookup returns CDR1 SGHVS and CDR2 FQNEAQ. Trimming removed 5 bases from V and 4 bases from J; junction bases left unmatched: 8. The CDR3 sequence is 16 residues long. CDR3 DNA sequence: TGTGCCAGCAGCCCACTAGGACAGGGGATTAATGAAAAACTGTTTTTT. Encoded protein: CASSPLGQGINEKLFF. Using reference TRBV7-8 and TRBJ1-4 for the parts outside the CDR3, the full variable domain is GAGVSQSPRYKVAKRGQDVALRCDPISGHVSLFWYQQALGQGPEFLTYFQNEAQLDKSGLPSDRFFAERPEGSVSTLKIQRTQQEDSAVYLCASSPLGQGINEKLFFGSGTQLSVL.

The rearrangement uses TRBV19 and TRBJ1-2; D is uncertain. Looked up from germline, CDR1 is LNHDA and CDR2 is SQIVND (reference sequence). CDR3 length equals 13 residues. With 7 bases removed from V and 1 base from J, the gap between germline ends came to 10 bases. The CDR3 DNA sequence: TGTGCCAGTAATGGCCCGGGTAACTATGGCTACACCTTC. Protein sequence: CASNGPGNYGYTF.

The chain links TRBV9 to TRBJ1-2; TRBD1 is a possible D gene (5 bases). The CDR3 consists of 14 residues. Trimming shortened V by 4 bases and J by 7 bases, and 17 bases separated the two germline ends. Germline V CDR1 and CDR2: SGDLS, YYNGEE. The CDR3 sequence: CASSPGTGALGYTF. CDR3 DNA: TGTGCCAGCAGCCCCGGCACCGGGGCCCTTGGCTACACCTTC.

This sequence joins TRBV19 and TRBJ1-5; D is perhaps TRBD1 (5 bases). CDR1 and CDR2 (germline): LNHDA, SQIVND (reference sequence). This CDR3 is built from 12 residues. The V end was cut by 7 bases, the J end by 4 bases, with 8 bases between. CDR3 sequence (DNA): TGTGCCAGTATGGAGGGGAATCAGCCCCAGCATTTT. It codes for CASMEGNQPQHF.

CDR3 in DNA: TGTGCCAGTAGTACCCTCGGAGCGGGAGAAACAGATACGCAGTATTTT. Translation gives CASSTLGAGETDTQYF. The chain joins TRBV19 to TRBJ2-3, with TRBD2 matching 8 bases. Germline CDR1 LNHDA, CDR2 SQIVND (reference sequence). The CDR3 consists of 16 residues. Trimming removed 4 bases from V and 3 bases from J; junction bases left unmatched: 9.

The J gene is TRBJ1-4, the V gene TRBV24-1; D gene unclear. In germline, CDR1 is KGHDR, CDR2 SFDVKD. V shed 3 bases and J shed 6 bases, with 10 bases lying between them. The CDR3 consists of 14 residues. The CDR3 region has the DNA TGTGCCACCAGTGATGATACGGATTATGAAAAACTGTTTTTT. Its translation is CATSDDTDYEKLFF.

This rearrangement joins TRBV7-9 to TRBJ2-1; TRBD1 might be the D (6 bases). V was pared by 0 bases and J by 9 bases, with 12 bases between. The germline CDR1 and CDR2 sequences are SEHNR and FQNEAQ (reference sequence). The CDR3 consists of 14 residues. The CDR3 region has the DNA TGTGCCAGCAGCTTAGCCCCAGGGGTTGGTGAGCAGTTCTTC. This sequence encodes CASSLAPGVGEQFF.

The V and J genes are TRBV7-9 and TRBJ1-5; the D gene is possibly TRBD1 (5 bases). Germline CDR1 and CDR2: SEHNR and FQNEAQ (reference sequence). This CDR3 contains 14 residues. V was cut by 3 bases and J by 0 bases, with 6 bases left in between. Written as DNA, the CDR3 is TGTGCCAGCAGCTTCGACAGTAGCAATCAGCCCCAGCATTTT. Translating gives CASSFDSSNQPQHF.

CDR3 nucleotide sequence: TGTGCCGCCGGGGGCAGGCCCGCGGAGACCCAGTACTTC. This gives the protein CAAGGRPAETQYF. The chain joins TRBV19 to TRBJ2-5; D possibly matches TRBD1 or TRBD2 (6 bases each). CDR1 is LNHDA, CDR2 SQIVND, per germline (reference sequence). V was trimmed by 11 bases and J by 5 bases, leaving 18 bases between them. This CDR3 is built from 13 residues.

The chain combines TRBV7-2 with TRBJ1-1, with D tentatively TRBD1 (5 bases). The CDR3 has 16 residues. Germline V gene lookup returns CDR1 SGHTA and CDR2 FQGNSA. With 4 bases removed from V and 0 bases from J, the gap between germline ends came to 15 bases. The CDR3 nucleotides are TGTGCCAGCAGCTGGCTTGGGGCCACCATGAACACTGAAGCTTTCTTT. Translation: CASSWLGATMNTEAFF.

This chain joins TRBV6-2 or TRBV6-3 and TRBJ1-5; 8 positions agree with TRBD1. Losses at the gene ends were 2 bases for V and 1 base for J; bases not matched to a gene: 1. Germline CDR1 is MNHEY and CDR2 is SVGEGT. This CDR3 spans 15 amino acids. Written as DNA, the CDR3 is TGTGCCAGCAGTTACCAGGGGGCGAGCAATCAGCCCCAGCATTTT. Amino acids: CASSYQGASNQPQHF.